Below, 20 T cell receptor beta chains from the same sample are listed, as sequenced in a study of Graves' ophthalmopathy and Graves' hyperthyroidism. For repertoire sequencing, the TCR beta CDR3 regions were amplified from RNA transcripts. An opening RT-PCR round employed HTBI primers and preceded a second-round multiplex PCR. TCRdb reprocessed the multiplex PCR reads via MiXCR and lists one record per CDR3 protein. The sample carries 240,000 or so distinct CDR3 sequences, 40% to 50% recorded once. Sequencing used peripheral blood. Receptors were obtained from an adult man with Graves' ophthalmopathy.

There are a few counts of this clonotype. The CDR3 protein is CASSLDQGSDYGYTF. The CDR3, as DNA: TGTGCCAGCAGCCTAGATCAGGGGTCGGACTATGGCTACACCTTC. This chain uses TRBV7-9 with TRBJ1-2, with a weak D call TRBD1 (6 bases). The V and J ends lost 5 bases and 3 bases respectively, with 16 bases between them. Germline CDR1 and CDR2: SEHNR and FQNEAQ (reference sequence). The CDR3 is 15 residues long.

The rearrangement joins TRBV24-1 to TRBJ2-2; TRBD1 might be the D (7 bases). This CDR3 is 18 amino acids long. V lost 7 bases and J lost 4, with 24 bases in between. CDR1 and CDR2 (germline): KGHDR, SFDVKD. The CDR3: CATSHSTAGGIGTGELFF. CDR3 sequence (DNA): TGTGCCACCAGCCACAGTACAGCAGGGGGGATAGGCACCGGGGAGCTGTTTTTT.

The V call is TRBV7-2, the J call TRBJ1-4; 7 nucleotides match TRBD1. The CDR3 runs to 14 residues. The germline CDR1 and CDR2 sequences are SGHTA and FQGNSA. V trimming: 2 bases; J trimming: 6 bases; junction bases outside the gene matches: 3. CDR3 nucleotide sequence: TGTGCCAGCAGCTTAAGACAGGGAGATGAAAAACTGTTTTTT. This gives the protein CASSLRQGDEKLFF.

This clonotype was detected a few times. The V and J genes are TRBV3-1 and TRBJ1-2, with TRBD1 as a possible D gene (5 bases). Trimming pared 3 bases from V and 4 bases from J, leaving 9 bases between. The CDR3 is 13 residues long. Germline CDR1 is LGHDT and CDR2 is YNNKEL (reference sequence). CDR3 DNA: TGTGCCAGCAGCCACCGACAGTCCTATGGCTACACCTTC. Amino acids: CASSHRQSYGYTF.

This chain joins TRBV11-2 and TRBJ1-1; D gene uncertain. There are 14 residues in the CDR3. V lost 3 bases to trimming and J lost 1 base, with 9 bases between them. Germline lookup yields CDR1 SGHAT and CDR2 FQNNGV. The CDR3 region is CASSFPTANTEAFF. CDR3 nucleotides: TGTGCCAGCAGCTTCCCGACGGCGAACACTGAAGCTTTCTTT. Combining the CDR3 with reference TRBV11-2 and TRBJ1-1 gives the whole variable domain EAGVAQSPRYKIIEKRQSVAFWCNPISGHATLYWYQQILGQGPKLLIQFQNNGVVDDSQLPKDRFSAERLKGVDSTLKIQPAKLEDSAVYLCASSFPTANTEAFFGQGTRLTVV.

This chain links TRBV20-1 with TRBJ2-5; 8 bases line up with TRBD2. CDR1 is DFQATT, CDR2 SNEGSKA, per germline (reference sequence). V shed 6 bases, J shed 3 bases, and the junction held 9 bases outside the gene matches. The CDR3 is made up of 14 amino acids. This chain's CDR3 is CSAKDGGGEETQYF. CDR3 DNA sequence: TGCAGTGCCAAGGACGGGGGGGGAGAAGAGACCCAGTACTTC.

This clonotype was picked up a small number of times. This chain uses TRBV3-1 with TRBJ2-7; D unresolved. The CDR3 sequence is 13 residues long. Germline V CDR1 and CDR2: LGHDT, YNNKEL (reference sequence). Trimming left V 1 base short and J 9 bases short, with 13 bases between. The CDR3 loop reads CASSQANSLRQYF. In nucleotides, the CDR3 is TGTGCCAGCAGCCAAGCAAACAGTCTGCGGCAGTACTTC.

This sequence joins TRBV7-9 and TRBJ2-7; 10 bases map to TRBD1. CDR1 is SEHNR, CDR2 FQNEAQ, per germline (reference sequence). The CDR3 contains 15 residues. V shed 5 bases and J 7 bases; nucleotides not matched to a gene: 11. The CDR3 loop is CASSPPGQGSEEQYF. The CDR3 region has the DNA TGTGCCAGCAGCCCCCCGGGACAGGGGTCAGAAGAGCAGTACTTC.

This chain connects TRBV6-5 to TRBJ1-1, with a tentative D call TRBD1 (6 bases). V was shortened by 0 bases and J by 5 bases, with 13 bases between the two germline ends. The germline CDR1 and CDR2 sequences are MNHEY and SVGAGI. The CDR3 totals 15 residues. The CDR3 region is CASSYSGTRRTEAFF. As DNA, the CDR3 is TGTGCCAGCAGTTACTCGGGGACAAGAAGGACTGAAGCTTTCTTT.

The genes are TRBV7-2 and TRBJ1-2, with 7 bases identical to TRBD1. The V gene end was trimmed by 8 bases and the J gene end by 12 bases; junction bases not matched to a gene: 6. Germline V gene sequence: CDR1 SGHTA, CDR2 FQGNSA. CDR3 length: 10 residues. The CDR3: CASQPTGNTF. The CDR3 region has the DNA TGTGCCAGCCAACCGACAGGGAACACCTTC.

This clonotype was observed a handful of times. The V call is TRBV15, the J call TRBJ1-2, with TRBD1 matching over 11 bases. This CDR3 is built from 18 residues. V shed 1 base and J 6 bases; nucleotides not matched to a gene: 13. Germline V gene lookup returns CDR1 LNHNV and CDR2 YYDKDF (reference sequence). The CDR3 loop is CATSRGRRGTGGSDGYTF. The DNA for the CDR3 is TGTGCCACCAGCAGAGGTCGGAGGGGGACAGGGGGGTCGGATGGCTACACCTTC. Full variable domain (remainder filled in from reference TRBV15 and TRBJ1-2): DAMVIQNPRYQVTQFGKPVTLSCSQTLNHNVMYWYQQKSSQAPKLLFHYYDKDFNNEADTPDNFQSRRPNTSFCFLDIRSPGLGDTAMYLCATSRGRRGTGGSDGYTFGSGTRLTVV.

This clonotype was detected once. The chain carries TRBV10-3 and TRBJ1-4; weak D call: TRBD1 (6 bases). CDR3 length: 14 residues. Germline values: CDR1 ENHRY, CDR2 SYGVKD. V was trimmed by 4 bases and J by 5 bases, leaving 11 bases between them. CDR3 sequence reads: CAISAAGENEKLFF. CDR3 bases: TGTGCCATCAGTGCAGCAGGGGAAAATGAAAAACTGTTTTTT.

The chain uses TRBV7-8 and TRBJ1-4; TRBD1 is a possible D gene (6 bases). Per germline, CDR1 SGHVS and CDR2 FQNEAQ. The CDR3 covers 15 residues. Between the trimmed V and J ends, which lost 1 base and 10 bases, there was a span of 16 bases. CDR3 DNA sequence: TGTGCCAGCAGCTTAGTGGGCAGGGGTGCAGGAAAACTGTTTTTT. Residues: CASSLVGRGAGKLFF.

This chain links TRBV28 with TRBJ2-7; D not certain. This CDR3 is built from 15 residues. V was pared by 5 bases and J by 0 bases, with 14 bases between. Germline CDR1 MDHEN, CDR2 SYDVKM. The CDR3 DNA is TGTGCCAGCAGTCCCTTCGGGTCCGGCTCCTACGAGCAGTACTTC. Amino acid sequence: CASSPFGSGSYEQYF.

This clonotype was counted only a few times. The V and J genes are TRBV7-9 and TRBJ2-7; the D gene is possibly TRBD2 (6 bases). Trimming stripped 3 bases from V and 2 bases from J, with 14 bases between. Looked up from germline, CDR1 is SEHNR and CDR2 is FQNEAQ (reference sequence). The CDR3 loop spans 15 amino acids. The CDR3 nucleotides read TGTGCCAGCAGCTTGGCTAGCGACCTCCCCTACGAGCAGTACTTC. This translates into CASSLASDLPYEQYF.

CDR3 DNA: TGTGCCAGCAGACTGACAGGGTTTAATGGCTACACCTTC. Translating it yields CASRLTGFNGYTF. The chain links TRBV19 to TRBJ1-2, with TRBD1 matching over 7 bases. CDR1 and CDR2 from the germline V gene are LNHDA and SQIVND (reference sequence). The CDR3 contains 13 residues. V dropped 9 bases and J dropped 6; count of bases not matched to a gene: 10.

Concerning this clonotype: Compared with germline, one end of the junction differs, possibly owing to a read error. The rearrangement links TRBV10-2 to TRBJ2-2; tentatively, D is TRBD1 or TRBD2 (6 bases each). There are 16 residues in the CDR3. The germline V gene encodes CDR1 WSHSY and CDR2 SAAADI. CDR3 region: CASSFTGAMDTGELFF. CDR3 coding DNA: TGTGCCAGCAGTTTTACGGGGGCCATGGACACCGGGGAGCTGTTTTTT.

This clonotype was detected a few times. The V gene is TRBV7-6, the J gene TRBJ1-3, with 9 bases matching TRBD1. CDR1 SGHVS and CDR2 FNYEAQ come from the germline V gene. The CDR3 covers 15 residues. V shed 4 bases and J 4 bases; nucleotides not matched to a gene: 5. CDR3 DNA sequence: TGTGCCAGCAGCTCCGGACAGGGGCCAGGAAACACCATATATTTT. Protein: CASSSGQGPGNTIYF.

The genes are TRBV28 and TRBJ1-2, with D possibly matching TRBD1 (5 bases). V lost 5 bases, J lost 8 bases, and 18 bases lay in between. The germline gives CDR1 MDHEN, CDR2 SYDVKM. CDR3 length equals 14 residues. Written as DNA, the CDR3 is TGTGCCAGCAGTCTTCCTTGGGGCGCCGACGGCTACACCTTC. It encodes CASSLPWGADGYTF.

About this clonotype itself: The junction and the germline gene differ at one end; a read error may be behind it. The chain uses TRBV7-9 and TRBJ1-4; D is ambiguous. This CDR3 comprises 14 residues. The germline gives CDR1 SEHNR, CDR2 FQNEAQ (reference sequence). CDR3 DNA: TGTGCCAGCAGCTTAGGTGGAGAGGACGAAAAACTGGTTTTT. Encoded protein: CASSLGGEDEKLVF. Full variable domain (outside the CDR3, taken from reference TRBV7-9 and TRBJ1-4): DTGVSQNPRHKITKRGQNVTFRCDPISEHNRLYWYRQTLGQGPEFLTYFQNEAQLEKSRLLSDRFSAERPKGSFSTLEIQRTEQGDSAMYLCASSLGGEDEKLVFGSGTQLSVL.